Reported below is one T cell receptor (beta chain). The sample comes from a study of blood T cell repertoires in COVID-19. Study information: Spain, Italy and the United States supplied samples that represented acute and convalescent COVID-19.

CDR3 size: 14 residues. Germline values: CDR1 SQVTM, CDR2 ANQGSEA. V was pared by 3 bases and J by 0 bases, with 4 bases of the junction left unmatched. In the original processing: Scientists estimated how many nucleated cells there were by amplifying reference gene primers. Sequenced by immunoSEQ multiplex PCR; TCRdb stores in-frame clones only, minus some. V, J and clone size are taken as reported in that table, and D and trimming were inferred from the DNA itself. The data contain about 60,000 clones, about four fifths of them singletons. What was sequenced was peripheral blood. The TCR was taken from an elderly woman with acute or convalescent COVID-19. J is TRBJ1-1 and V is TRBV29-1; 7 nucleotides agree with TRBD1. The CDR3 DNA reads TGCAGCGTTGATGAGACAGGGATGAACACTGAAGCTTTCTTT. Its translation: CSVDETGMNTEAFF.